One and the same sample provided the 13 T cell receptor beta chains below, sequenced in a study of T-cell memory formation after mild COVID-19. TCRdb re-analysed the 5' RACE reads in MiXCR, keeping a single row per CDR3 protein. The table lists some 68,000 distinct CDR3 sequences, roughly a sixth of them singletons. Input material: PBMCs or a T cell subset sorted from them (not recorded which). The receptors here all came from an adult woman who had mild COVID-19 (a few samples of this study predate the infection). Cell type and time point are not known.

This clonotype was seen a few times. This chain links TRBV12-3 or TRBV12-4 with TRBJ2-7, with 9 bases identical to TRBD1. The junction had 2 bases not matched to a gene; V was cut back by 5 bases and J by 3 bases. The CDR3 contains 13 residues. DNA for the CDR3: TGTGCCAGCAGTAGGGGACAGGGCTACGAGCAGTACTTC. It codes for CASSRGQGYEQYF.

Only a few counts were recorded for this clonotype. The chain employs TRBV20-1 and TRBJ2-2; D is possibly TRBD1 (6 bases). CDR3 size: 14 residues. The germline CDR1 and CDR2 sequences are DFQATT and SNEGSKA (reference sequence). V was pared by 0 bases and J by 6 bases, with 11 bases between. Here the CDR3 DNA reads TGCAGTGCTAGAGATTCCGACAGGCCCGGGGAGCTGTTTTTT. This gives the protein CSARDSDRPGELFF.

The chain employs TRBV20-1 and TRBJ1-1; D call uncertain. V was pared by 3 bases and J by 0 bases, with 8 bases between. The CDR3 covers 13 residues. Germline CDR1 is DFQATT and CDR2 is SNEGSKA (reference sequence). CDR3 in amino acids: CSARSPMNTEAFF. The CDR3 bases are TGCAGTGCTAGGTCACCCATGAACACTGAAGCTTTCTTT.

The chain recombines TRBV5-5 with TRBJ2-7, with D uncertain. Per germline, CDR1 SGHKS and CDR2 YYEKEE (reference sequence). Between the trimmed V and J ends, which lost 4 bases and 3 bases, there was a span of 5 bases. This CDR3 has 11 amino acids. In DNA, the CDR3 is TGTGCCAGCAGCGCCGACTACGAGCAGTACTTC. Its protein is CASSADYEQYF.

This clonotype was picked up a small number of times. DNA of the CDR3: TGCAGCGTTCCAATGCCAGTCCCCTCTGGGGCCAACGTCCTGACTTTC. Protein sequence: CSVPMPVPSGANVLTF. This chain uses TRBV29-1 with TRBJ2-6, with D unclear. Per germline, CDR1 SQVTM and CDR2 ANQGSEA. V was pared by 5 bases and J by 0 bases, with 14 bases between. The CDR3 is 16 amino acids.

This chain uses TRBV7-3 with TRBJ2-1; 11 nucleotides line up with TRBD2. Germline lookup yields CDR1 SGHTA and CDR2 FQGTGA. Trimming cost V 6 bases and J 2 bases; bases outside gene matches: 3. The CDR3 consists of 15 residues. The CDR3 region is CASRHSGGAYNEQFF. In DNA form, the CDR3 reads TGTGCCAGCAGACATAGCGGGGGGGCCTACAATGAGCAGTTCTTC.

This clonotype was picked up a small number of times. The chain joins TRBV7-9 to TRBJ2-1; D not certain. From germline, CDR1 is SEHNR and CDR2 FQNEAQ (reference sequence). This CDR3 spans 10 amino acids. Trimming stripped 3 bases from V and 6 bases from J, with 0 bases between. The DNA for the CDR3 is TGTGCCAGCAGCTTCAATGAGCAGTTCTTC. Translation gives CASSFNEQFF.

This clonotype was picked up a small number of times. CDR3 residues: CASSLDRGTDTQYF. The CDR3 DNA is TGTGCCAGCAGCTTAGACCGGGGGACAGATACGCAGTATTTT. V usage is TRBV11-2 and J usage is TRBJ2-3; possibly TRBD2 for D (6 bases). V was cut by 0 bases and J by 3 bases, with 7 bases left in between. The CDR3 loop spans 14 amino acids. Germline lookup yields CDR1 SGHAT and CDR2 FQNNGV.

This clonotype was seen many times. This chain connects TRBV5-6 to TRBJ2-7, with D unclear. The CDR3 runs 11 residues. V lost 4 bases to trimming and J lost 0 bases, with 2 bases between them. CDR1 SGHDT and CDR2 YYEEEE come from the germline V gene. CDR3 in DNA: TGTGCCAGCAGCGCCTCCTACGAGCAGTACTTC. Translating it yields CASSASYEQYF.

The V and J genes are TRBV27 and TRBJ2-3; D not resolved. The CDR3 is 16 residues long. Trimming took 3 bases from V and 1 from J, leaving 14 bases between them. Germline CDR1 reads MNHEY; CDR2 reads SMNVEV (reference sequence). CDR3 region: CASSLLGSQGTDTQYF. In DNA, the CDR3 is TGTGCCAGCAGTTTGTTGGGCTCCCAGGGCACAGATACGCAGTATTTT.

The J gene is TRBJ2-7, the V gene TRBV27; D ambiguous. The CDR3 totals 14 residues. Germline V gives CDR1 MNHEY, CDR2 SMNVEV (reference sequence). The V and J ends lost 2 bases and 0 bases respectively, with 8 bases between them. The CDR3 is CASSLISRSYEQYF. Here the CDR3 DNA reads TGTGCCAGCAGTTTAATCAGCCGCTCCTACGAGCAGTACTTC.

The chain has TRBV20-1 and TRBJ2-1, with 13 nucleotides matching TRBD2. V shed 6 bases, J shed 2 bases, and the junction held 4 bases outside the gene matches. CDR3 size: 15 residues. Germline V gene data show CDR1 as DFQATT and CDR2 as SNEGSKA (reference sequence). CDR3 sequence (DNA): TGCAGTGCACGCGGACTAGCGGGGGCCTACAATGAGCAGTTCTTC. Translating it yields CSARGLAGAYNEQFF.

Comments on this clonotype: This sequence may be a read error, since a much larger clone differs from it by one base. The CDR3 DNA sequence: TGTGCCAGCAGGGATCGGGACAGCTTTAGCCCACGGGATACGCAGTATTTT. It yields the protein CASRDRDSFSPRDTQYF. The chain carries TRBV7-4 and TRBJ2-3; 7 bases line up with TRBD1. J was trimmed by 6 bases and V by 6 bases; bases with no gene match: 18. Per germline, CDR1 SGHVT and CDR2 SQSDAQ. The CDR3 is 17 amino acids.